One TCR beta chain is described in this entry. Its antigen is still unknown. The CDR3 contains 15 residues. Germline assignment: CDR1 MNHEY and CDR2 SMNVEV (reference sequence). V was trimmed by 4 bases and J by 9 bases, leaving 16 bases between them. The data derive from a study of T cells in localized non-small cell lung cancer. Some clones are missing from TCRdb's copy, which holds only in-frame ones; the method was immunoSEQ multiplex PCR. The profile shows some 14,000 clones, 80% to 85% of them singletons. Study findings and constraints: Uninvolved adjacent lung showed the highest T cell clonality, exceeding tumor. Median detection of top 100 tumor clones in adjacent lung was 57 clones. Only one tumor region went through sequencing, so heterogeneity may still be there. Patients showing higher blood T cell density tended to see longer overall survival.

The receptor was isolated from a female donor over 55 with stage I squamous cell lung carcinoma. The chain employs TRBV27 and TRBJ1-6, with D uncertain. The source material was peripheral blood, sampled before any cancer treatment. The DNA of the CDR3 is TGTGCCAGCAGTTCGGATTACGTGATTAGTTCACCCCTCCACTTT. Translating it yields CASSSDYVISSPLHF.